The present entry profiles one TCR beta chain with its context. As yet, its antigen is unknown. These data are taken from a study of beta chain features in type 1 diabetes. Findings and caveats of the study: Naive, central memory and regulatory TCRB repertoires appeared more similar among patients than healthy donors.

Of the isolated RNA, all was reverse transcribed, and so the sequenced material was expressed TCRB transcripts. Clones were sequenced by immunoSEQ multiplex PCR, and TCRdb holds only the in-frame ones, with some missing. The profile shows 250,000 to 400,000 clones, around 15% of them singletons. CD4+ naive, central memory, regulatory and stem cell-like memory cells were sorted via CD45RO/CCR7/CD25/CD127/CD95/CD27. Trimming took off 4 bases at V and 2 bases at J, with 5 bases between the two ends. Looked up from germline, CDR1 is MNHNS and CDR2 is SASEGT. This CDR3 contains 12 residues. This TCR was sampled from a man younger than 40 in good health. The V and J genes are TRBV6-1 and TRBJ1-2; the D is unclear. The sequenced material came from central memory CD4+ T cells from blood. CDR3 sequence: CASSASNYGYTF. DNA of the CDR3: TGTGCCAGCAGTGCTTCCAACTATGGCTACACCTTC.